These 27 T cell receptor beta chains were sequenced from one sample in a study of lymphopenia after photon versus proton radiotherapy. Generated by immunoSEQ multiplex PCR, the TCRdb table keeps only in-frame clones and is missing some. Among under 75,000 clones listed, around 92% were seen once. Sequencing was performed on peripheral blood, taken from a patient treated with photon-based radiotherapy. The origin of the receptors is a woman aged 40 to 50 with cholangiocarcinoma.

This sequence joins TRBV6-5 and TRBJ1-1, with D unclear. Germline CDR1 and CDR2: MNHEY and SVGAGI. CDR3 length: 16 residues. Between the trimmed V and J ends, which lost 0 bases and 5 bases, there was a span of 16 bases. CDR3 nucleotides: TGTGCCAGCAGTTACTCTGTCGGTGTAGGAGGGACTGAAGCTTTCTTT. Its protein is CASSYSVGVGGTEAFF.

This sequence joins TRBV19 and TRBJ2-1, with D perhaps matching TRBD1 or TRBD2 (6 bases each). Trimming took off 4 bases at V and 10 bases at J, with 20 bases between the two ends. The CDR3 is 15 amino acids. Germline values: CDR1 LNHDA, CDR2 SQIVND (reference sequence). CDR3 residues: CASSTPRPGAREQFF. CDR3 coding DNA: TGTGCCAGTAGTACCCCCCGCCCGGGGGCGCGAGAGCAGTTCTTC.

V and J are TRBV19 and TRBJ1-1, with TRBD1 matching over 10 bases. V lost 4 bases to trimming and J lost 7 bases; unmatched junction nucleotides: 3. This CDR3 has 13 amino acids. In germline, CDR1 is LNHDA, CDR2 SQIVND (reference sequence). CDR3 sequence: CASSTRDRGEAFF. The CDR3 DNA follows: TGTGCCAGTAGTACACGGGACAGGGGTGAAGCTTTCTTT. Filled out from reference TRBV19 and TRBJ1-1, the complete variable domain reads DGGITQSPKYLFRKEGQNVTLSCEQNLNHDAMYWYRQDPGQGLRLIYYSQIVNDFQKGDIAEGYSVSREKKESFPLTVTSAQKNPTAFYLCASSTRDRGEAFFGQGTRLTVV.

This rearrangement joins TRBV5-5 to TRBJ2-7; 8 bases are shared with TRBD1. The CDR3 runs to 14 residues. The germline gives CDR1 SGHKS, CDR2 YYEKEE (reference sequence). Trimming took 1 base from V and 6 from J; bases not matched to a gene: 6. The CDR3 DNA reads TGTGCCAGCAGCTTGCAGGGGGCAAGGGGCGAGCAGTACTTC. Residues: CASSLQGARGEQYF.

J is TRBJ1-1 and V is TRBV19; D is undetermined. V lost 3 bases, J lost 0 bases, and 11 bases lay in between. The CDR3 has 15 amino acids. CDR1 is LNHDA and CDR2 is SQIVND in the germline V gene (reference sequence). CDR3 nucleotide sequence: TGTGCCAGTAGTATCCTTAAAAGGATGAACACTGAAGCTTTCTTT. It encodes CASSILKRMNTEAFF.

This clone was observed a single time. V and J are TRBV6-1 and TRBJ2-3; 10 nucleotides agree with TRBD1. Per germline, CDR1 MNHNS and CDR2 SASEGT. V gave up 6 bases and J gave up 3 bases; unmatched junction bases: 6. The CDR3 sequence is 15 residues long. DNA of the CDR3: TGTGCCAGCAGCCGGGGGACAGGGGCGACAGATACGCAGTATTTT. Its translation is CASSRGTGATDTQYF.

The CDR3, as DNA: TGTGCCAGCAGTCGAGTGTCCTACGAGCAGTACTTC. It is translated as CASSRVSYEQYF. This rearrangement joins TRBV6-1 to TRBJ2-7; no clear D. The CDR3 length is 12 residues. The V end was cut by 5 bases, the J end by 1 base, with 6 bases between. In germline, CDR1 is MNHNS, CDR2 SASEGT.

This clone was detected only once. This sequence joins TRBV7-9 and TRBJ2-1, with TRBD1 matching 9 bases. Per germline, CDR1 SEHNR and CDR2 FQNEAQ (reference sequence). There are 16 residues in the CDR3. Trimming removed 5 bases from V and 4 bases from J; junction bases left unmatched: 9. CDR3 in amino acids: CASSPPGTGLYNEQFF. The CDR3 bases are TGTGCCAGCAGCCCGCCCGGGACAGGGCTATACAATGAGCAGTTCTTC.

The J gene is TRBJ2-7, the V gene TRBV9, with no clear D. Between the trimmed V and J ends, which lost 0 bases and 5 bases, there was a span of 9 bases. The CDR3 has 13 residues. Looked up from germline, CDR1 is SGDLS and CDR2 is YYNGEE. For the CDR3, the DNA is TGTGCCAGCAGCGTAGCGGCGGCTAACGAGCAGTACTTC. Its protein product is CASSVAAANEQYF.

The CDR3 loop reads CASSWGEPYEQYF. CDR3 nucleotide sequence: TGTGCCAGCAGCTGGGGGGAACCCTACGAGCAGTACTTC. The rearrangement uses TRBV5-5 and TRBJ2-7; perhaps TRBD2 as D (6 bases). Between the trimmed V and J ends, which lost 3 bases and 2 bases, there was a span of 9 bases. This CDR3 spans 13 amino acids. The germline V gene has CDR1 SGHKS and CDR2 YYEKEE (reference sequence). Full variable domain (rest looked up from reference TRBV5-5 and TRBJ2-7): DAGVTQSPTHLIKTRGQQVTLRCSPISGHKSVSWYQQVLGQGPQFIFQYYEKEERGRGNFPDRFSARQFPNYSSELNVNALLLGDSALYLCASSWGEPYEQYFGPGTRLTVT.

This chain uses TRBV5-6 with TRBJ1-5; D is ambiguous. With 2 bases removed from V and 1 base from J, the gap between germline ends came to 7 bases. The CDR3 totals 14 residues. Germline V lookup: CDR1 SGHDT, CDR2 YYEEEE. The CDR3 is CASSFAVSNQPQHF. In nucleotides, the CDR3 is TGTGCCAGCAGCTTCGCTGTCAGCAATCAGCCCCAGCATTTT.

The chain uses TRBV5-4 and TRBJ2-7; D ambiguous. The CDR3 sequence is 11 residues long. In germline, CDR1 is SGHNT, CDR2 YYREEE (reference sequence). V was trimmed by 5 bases and J by 6 bases, leaving 9 bases between them. DNA for the CDR3: TGTGCCAGCAGTTCCCGCGTCGAGCAGTACTTC. Translating gives CASSSRVEQYF.

This clone was detected a few times. The rearrangement uses TRBV5-6 and TRBJ1-2; 7 nucleotides match TRBD1. Germline CDR1 reads SGHDT; CDR2 reads YYEEEE. Trimming took 4 bases from V and 11 from J; bases not matched to a gene: 8. CDR3 length: 12 amino acids. CDR3 bases: TGTGCCAGCAGCCTTCGACAGGGAGGGTACACCTTC. Its protein product is CASSLRQGGYTF.

This clone was observed a handful of times. The chain uses TRBV7-9 and TRBJ1-2; D is undetermined. CDR1 and CDR2 (germline): SEHNR, FQNEAQ (reference sequence). V lost 1 base and J 2 bases, leaving 5 bases between the germline ends. This CDR3 contains 13 residues. The chain's CDR3 is CASSLGLNYGYTF. CDR3 DNA sequence: TGTGCCAGCAGCTTAGGACTGAACTATGGCTACACCTTC.

The chain combines TRBV9 with TRBJ1-1; D is undetermined. Trimming shortened V by 4 bases and J by 5 bases, and 6 bases separated the two germline ends. The CDR3 covers 11 residues. Germline values: CDR1 SGDLS, CDR2 YYNGEE. For the CDR3, the DNA is TGTGCCAGCAGCTCCCGGACTGAAGCTTTCTTT. Translating gives CASSSRTEAFF.

The J gene is TRBJ2-7, the V gene TRBV7-2; 12 nucleotides match TRBD2. J was trimmed by 3 bases and V by 6 bases; bases with no gene match: 3. CDR1 and CDR2 (germline): SGHTA, FQGNSA. This CDR3 spans 14 amino acids. CDR3 in amino acids: CASRWTSGNYEQYF. The CDR3 DNA follows: TGTGCCAGCAGATGGACTAGCGGGAACTACGAGCAGTACTTC.

The chain links TRBV5-1 to TRBJ2-1; 10 bases are shared with TRBD2. Trimming took 0 bases from V and 7 from J; bases not matched to a gene: 4. The germline V gene has CDR1 SGHRS and CDR2 YFSETQ. CDR3 length: 15 amino acids. The DNA of the CDR3 is TGCGCCAGCAGCTTGGGGCCTAGCGGGAGTAATGAGCAGTTCTTC. As protein: CASSLGPSGSNEQFF.

The chain carries TRBV19 and TRBJ1-4; D possibly corresponds to TRBD1 (5 bases). This CDR3 has 16 amino acids. V was cut by 4 bases and J by 8 bases, with 20 bases left in between. Germline V gene data show CDR1 as LNHDA and CDR2 as SQIVND (reference sequence). This CDR3 is CASSTAGPGRVEKLFF. CDR3 nucleotides: TGTGCCAGTAGTACCGCAGGGCCAGGCCGGGTAGAAAAACTGTTTTTT.

The table lists this clone with a count of one. The rearrangement links TRBV7-8 to TRBJ2-3; the match to TRBD1 covers 9 bases. V dropped 7 bases and J dropped 3; count of bases not matched to a gene: 11. CDR3 length equals 16 residues. The germline gives CDR1 SGHVS, CDR2 FQNEAQ. This CDR3 reads CASTHRGLRETDTQYF. CDR3 nucleotide sequence: TGTGCCAGCACCCACAGGGGGCTGAGGGAGACAGATACGCAGTATTTT.

The rearrangement joins TRBV11-3 to TRBJ1-1; D not resolved. Germline V lookup: CDR1 SGHNT, CDR2 YENEEA. Between the trimmed V and J ends, which lost 3 bases and 1 base, there was a span of 6 bases. CDR3 length: 13 amino acids. The CDR3 DNA reads TGTGCCAGCAGCTTGTCCGGGAACACTGAAGCTTTCTTT. Translating it yields CASSLSGNTEAFF.

This sequence joins TRBV6-4 and TRBJ1-1; D not resolved. The V and J ends lost 8 bases and 4 bases respectively, with 14 bases between them. The germline V gene has CDR1 MRHNA and CDR2 SNTAGT. The CDR3 is 13 residues long. The CDR3 loop reads CASRSGSGTEAFF. The CDR3 coding sequence is TGTGCCAGCCGGTCGGGGTCCGGCACTGAAGCTTTCTTT.

The chain recombines TRBV5-4 with TRBJ1-3; TRBD1 is a possible D gene (5 bases). From germline, CDR1 is SGHNT and CDR2 YYREEE (reference sequence). The CDR3 has 19 amino acids. With 3 bases removed from V and 0 bases from J, the gap between germline ends came to 22 bases. CDR3 DNA sequence: TGTGCCAGCAGCTCCGGGACGCAGCGTGGCCTAAGCTCTGGAAACACCATATATTTT. It specifies CASSSGTQRGLSSGNTIYF.

This chain links TRBV5-6 with TRBJ2-7; TRBD2 agrees at 13 bases. Unmatched junction bases numbered 1, after V lost 0 bases and J lost 7 bases. Germline V CDR1 and CDR2: SGHDT, YYEEEE. The CDR3 contains 14 residues. Here the CDR3 reads CASSLVGLAGEQYF. Here the CDR3 DNA reads TGTGCCAGCAGCTTGGTGGGACTAGCGGGGGAGCAGTACTTC.

The chain links TRBV19 to TRBJ1-3; D gene uncertain. The CDR3 loop spans 13 amino acids. Trimming pared 3 bases from V and 8 bases from J, leaving 11 bases between. Germline V gene lookup returns CDR1 LNHDA and CDR2 SQIVND (reference sequence). Here the CDR3 reads CASSITGLDTIYF. DNA of the CDR3: TGTGCCAGTAGTATCACGGGGTTGGACACCATATATTTT.

The chain has TRBV10-2 and TRBJ1-6, with 7 nucleotides matching TRBD1. This CDR3 has 15 residues. Germline values: CDR1 WSHSY, CDR2 SAAADI. With V trimmed by 5 bases and J by 10 bases, 11 bases remained unmatched. The DNA for the CDR3 is TGCGCCAGCAGTAGGAGGGAGCAGGGGGGCTCACCCCTCCACTTT. Protein product: CASSRREQGGSPLHF.

The chain is built from TRBV7-9 and TRBJ1-1; D is possibly TRBD1 (5 bases). V lost 5 bases and J 0 bases, leaving 13 bases between the germline ends. This CDR3 region has 15 residues. The germline V gene encodes CDR1 SEHNR and CDR2 FQNEAQ (reference sequence). CDR3: CASSLQTAMNTEAFF. The DNA for the CDR3 is TGTGCCAGCAGCCTCCAGACAGCTATGAACACTGAAGCTTTCTTT.

The gene calls are TRBV28 and TRBJ1-5; D not resolved. Deletions cut 6 bases from V and 7 bases from J, with 25 bases between. The germline gives CDR1 MDHEN, CDR2 SYDVKM. The CDR3 has 17 residues. Here the CDR3 DNA reads TGTGCCAGCAGCTCCCTGGTTTTTTGGGAACTGGGGCAGCCCCAGCATTTT. It encodes CASSSLVFWELGQPQHF.